This is a list of T cell receptor beta chains from one sample in a study of blood T cell repertoires in COVID-19. Repertoires were generated with immunoSEQ multiplex PCR, while TCRdb's copy carries only in-frame clones and drops some. The repertoire holds 250,000 or so clones, with approximately 89% as singletons. Specimen: PBMCs or T cells enriched from blood (not recorded which). The receptors stem from a woman in her 40s who had been exposed to COVID-19. Each CDR3 is given with its conserved first and last residue. Fields, in order: J gene, clone size, V gene, D gene, CDR3 protein, CDR3 DNA. A D gene is named only where the DNA matches it firmly. Rows give clone size only sometimes, using once, few, many, or a class for an expanded clone.

j_gene: TRBJ2-3; abundance: NA; v_gene: TRBV7-3; d_gene: NA; CDR3aa: CASSPSRGTDTQYF; CDR3nt: TGTGCCAGCAGCCCCTCGCGGGGCACAGATACGCAGTATTTT
j_gene: TRBJ1-2; abundance: NA; v_gene: TRBV11-3; d_gene: NA; CDR3aa: CASSLSGDGYTF; CDR3nt: TGTGCCAGCAGCTTATCAGGGGACGGCTACACCTTC
j_gene: TRBJ1-1; abundance: NA; v_gene: TRBV19; d_gene: NA; CDR3aa: CASSEGELDTEAFF; CDR3nt: TGTGCCAGTAGTGAGGGGGAGTTGGACACTGAAGCTTTCTTT
j_gene: TRBJ2-3; abundance: NA; v_gene: TRBV3-1/TRBV3-2; d_gene: NA; CDR3aa: CASSQVGAGDTQYF; CDR3nt: TGTGCCAGCAGCCAGGTGGGAGCTGGCGATACGCAGTATTTT
j_gene: TRBJ1-2; abundance: NA; v_gene: TRBV5-5; d_gene: NA; CDR3aa: CASSFIPLNYGYTF; CDR3nt: TGTGCCAGCAGCTTTATCCCCCTTAACTATGGCTACACCTTC
j_gene: TRBJ1-5; abundance: NA; v_gene: TRBV4-1; d_gene: TRBD1; CDR3aa: CASSLSEGAPRPQHF; CDR3nt: TGCGCCAGCAGCCTCTCCGAGGGGGCACCACGGCCCCAGCATTTT
j_gene: TRBJ2-6; abundance: NA; v_gene: TRBV6-5; d_gene: NA; CDR3aa: CASSQLSGANVLTF; CDR3nt: TGTGCCAGCAGCCAACTCTCCGGGGCCAACGTCCTGACTTTC
j_gene: TRBJ2-7; abundance: NA; v_gene: TRBV27; d_gene: TRBD1; CDR3aa: CASRQGVTYEQYF; CDR3nt: TGTGCCAGTCGACAGGGAGTAACCTACGAGCAGTACTTC
j_gene: TRBJ1-5; abundance: once; v_gene: TRBV7-8; d_gene: NA; CDR3aa: CASSFGPTGQPQHF; CDR3nt: TGTGCCAGCAGTTTTGGACCAACGGGACAGCCCCAGCATTTT
j_gene: TRBJ2-5; abundance: NA; v_gene: TRBV7-6; d_gene: NA; CDR3aa: CASSADWRETQYF; CDR3nt: TGTGCCAGCAGCGCAGACTGGAGGGAGACCCAGTACTTC
j_gene: TRBJ1-4; abundance: once; v_gene: TRBV3-1/TRBV3-2; d_gene: NA; CDR3aa: CASSQFLGGEKLFF; CDR3nt: TGTGCCAGCAGCCAGTTCCTGGGAGGGGAAAAACTGTTTTTT
j_gene: TRBJ2-2; abundance: NA; v_gene: TRBV30; d_gene: TRBD2; CDR3aa: CACKTSGRTGELFF; CDR3nt: TGTGCCTGTAAGACTAGCGGACGCACCGGGGAGCTGTTTTTT
j_gene: TRBJ2-2; abundance: NA; v_gene: TRBV18; d_gene: TRBD1; CDR3aa: CASSPFVGTENTGELFF; CDR3nt: TGTGCCAGCTCACCATTTGTTGGGACAGAGAACACCGGGGAGCTGTTTTTT
j_gene: TRBJ1-2; abundance: NA; v_gene: TRBV2; d_gene: NA; CDR3aa: CASSEQGLGYTF; CDR3nt: TGTGCCAGCAGTGAACAGGGCCTTGGCTACACCTTC
j_gene: TRBJ2-1; abundance: NA; v_gene: TRBV11-3; d_gene: NA; CDR3aa: CASSPPWGPHAGEQFF; CDR3nt: TGTGCCAGCAGCCCTCCCTGGGGTCCCCATGCGGGTGAGCAGTTCTTC
j_gene: TRBJ1-1; abundance: NA; v_gene: TRBV19; d_gene: NA; CDR3aa: CASSIVRGSKRALTEAFF; CDR3nt: TGTGCCAGTAGTATAGTTCGGGGGTCGAAGAGGGCTTTAACTGAAGCTTTCTTT
j_gene: TRBJ2-3; abundance: NA; v_gene: TRBV6-5; d_gene: NA; CDR3aa: CATSGVLTDTQYF; CDR3nt: TGTGCCACCTCGGGGGTCCTCACAGATACGCAGTATTTT
j_gene: TRBJ2-1; abundance: NA; v_gene: TRBV11-2; d_gene: NA; CDR3aa: CASSLGTVLNEQFF; CDR3nt: TGTGCCAGCAGCTTAGGGACAGTTCTCAATGAGCAGTTCTTC
j_gene: TRBJ1-2; abundance: NA; v_gene: TRBV12-5; d_gene: NA; CDR3aa: CASGGWTSPASGYTF; CDR3nt: TGTGCTAGTGGTGGGTGGACTTCCCCCGCTTCTGGCTACACCTTC
j_gene: TRBJ1-4; abundance: NA; v_gene: TRBV4-3; d_gene: NA; CDR3aa: CASSQGASAGSEKLFF; CDR3nt: TGCGCCAGCAGCCAAGGTGCCTCGGCGGGGTCCGAAAAACTGTTTTTT
j_gene: TRBJ1-4; abundance: NA; v_gene: TRBV24-1; d_gene: NA; CDR3aa: CATSDPSWPGKEKLFF; CDR3nt: TGTGCCACCAGTGATCCCTCTTGGCCCGGGAAAGAAAAACTGTTTTTT
j_gene: TRBJ1-2; abundance: NA; v_gene: TRBV21-1; d_gene: NA; CDR3aa: CASSTSPGQGRFLRGYTF; CDR3nt: TGTGCCAGCAGCACCAGTCCGGGACAGGGCCGTTTTCTGCGGGGCTACACCTTC
j_gene: TRBJ1-6; abundance: NA; v_gene: TRBV30; d_gene: NA; CDR3aa: CAWEGALWDF; CDR3nt: TGTGCCTGGGAGGGCGCTCTTTGGGATTTT
j_gene: TRBJ2-1; abundance: NA; v_gene: TRBV15; d_gene: TRBD1; CDR3aa: CATSRKAGGWSYNEQFF; CDR3nt: TGTGCCACCAGCAGGAAAGCAGGGGGCTGGTCCTACAATGAGCAGTTCTTC
j_gene: TRBJ2-7; abundance: NA; v_gene: TRBV6-2/TRBV6-3; d_gene: NA; CDR3aa: CASSYVGRKQYF; CDR3nt: TGTGCCAGCAGTTACGTGGGGAGGAAGCAGTACTTC
j_gene: TRBJ1-5; abundance: NA; v_gene: TRBV2; d_gene: TRBD1; CDR3aa: CASRGTGISNQPQHF; CDR3nt: TGTGCCAGCAGGGGGACAGGGATAAGCAATCAGCCCCAGCATTTT
j_gene: TRBJ2-1; abundance: NA; v_gene: TRBV29-1; d_gene: NA; CDR3aa: CSVELTDLLLGNEQFF; CDR3nt: TGCAGCGTCGAGTTGACAGACCTACTTTTAGGGAATGAGCAGTTCTTC
j_gene: TRBJ1-1; abundance: once; v_gene: TRBV4-1; d_gene: NA; CDR3aa: CASSQAGANTEAFF; CDR3nt: TGCGCCAGCAGCCAGGCCGGAGCGAACACTGAAGCTTTCTTT
j_gene: TRBJ1-3; abundance: NA; v_gene: TRBV28; d_gene: NA; CDR3aa: CASSLREVVSGNTIYF; CDR3nt: TGTGCCAGCAGTTTAAGGGAGGTAGTATCTGGAAACACCATATATTTT
j_gene: TRBJ1-2; abundance: NA; v_gene: TRBV7-9; d_gene: NA; CDR3aa: CASSRRRGQGVEGYTF; CDR3nt: TGTGCCAGCAGCCGACGGCGGGGTCAGGGAGTAGAAGGCTACACCTTC
j_gene: TRBJ1-2; abundance: NA; v_gene: TRBV9; d_gene: NA; CDR3aa: CASSPDRNGYTF; CDR3nt: TGTGCCAGCAGCCCCGACAGGAACGGCTACACCTTC
j_gene: TRBJ2-2; abundance: once; v_gene: TRBV7-9; d_gene: TRBD1; CDR3aa: CATPRTGVTGELFF; CDR3nt: TGTGCTACGCCCAGGACAGGAGTAACCGGGGAGCTGTTTTTT
j_gene: TRBJ1-5; abundance: NA; v_gene: TRBV6-1; d_gene: NA; CDR3aa: CASSEGGGREPQHF; CDR3nt: TGTGCCAGCAGTGAAGGAGGGGGGAGGGAGCCCCAGCATTTT
j_gene: TRBJ1-2; abundance: NA; v_gene: TRBV2; d_gene: TRBD1; CDR3aa: CASSPGGQGGGYTF; CDR3nt: TGTGCCAGCAGTCCGGGCGGACAGGGAGGTGGCTACACCTTC
j_gene: TRBJ2-1; abundance: once; v_gene: TRBV5-4; d_gene: TRBD2; CDR3aa: CASSFGVSGDSPTKGFF; CDR3nt: TGTGCCAGCAGCTTCGGGGTCAGCGGGGACTCCCCGACCAAAGGGTTCTTC
j_gene: TRBJ1-1; abundance: few; v_gene: TRBV4-2; d_gene: NA; CDR3aa: CASSQAVATEAFF; CDR3nt: TGTGCCAGCAGCCAAGCTGTGGCCACTGAAGCTTTCTTT
j_gene: TRBJ2-7; abundance: few; v_gene: TRBV6-5; d_gene: NA; CDR3aa: CASSSLAGLQYF; CDR3nt: TGTGCCAGCAGTTCCCTCGCGGGCCTCCAGTACTTC
j_gene: TRBJ1-1; abundance: NA; v_gene: TRBV28; d_gene: NA; CDR3aa: CASSFQRGGFNTEAFF; CDR3nt: TGTGCCAGCAGTTTCCAAAGAGGGGGTTTTAACACTGAAGCTTTCTTT
j_gene: TRBJ2-1; abundance: NA; v_gene: TRBV18; d_gene: NA; CDR3aa: CASSPAGGGASEQFF; CDR3nt: TGTGCCAGCTCACCTGCCGGCGGGGGCGCGAGTGAGCAGTTCTTC
j_gene: TRBJ1-5; abundance: NA; v_gene: TRBV25-1; d_gene: NA; CDR3aa: CASSEWVVGRLNQPQHF; CDR3nt: TGTGCCAGCAGTGAATGGGTGGTAGGGAGATTGAATCAGCCCCAGCATTTT
j_gene: TRBJ2-1; abundance: NA; v_gene: TRBV5-6; d_gene: NA; CDR3aa: CASSLGTSRRFDNEQFF; CDR3nt: TGTGCCAGCAGCTTGGGAACTAGCCGTCGTTTCGACAATGAGCAGTTCTTC
j_gene: TRBJ1-5; abundance: few; v_gene: TRBV7-6; d_gene: TRBD1; CDR3aa: CASSVGQRIDNQPQHF; CDR3nt: TGTGCCAGCAGCGTGGGACAGCGGATCGACAATCAGCCCCAGCATTTT
j_gene: TRBJ1-2; abundance: NA; v_gene: TRBV29-1; d_gene: NA; CDR3aa: CSVGGGNYGYTF; CDR3nt: TGCAGCGTTGGGGGGGGAAACTATGGCTACACCTTC
j_gene: TRBJ2-1; abundance: NA; v_gene: TRBV3-1/TRBV3-2; d_gene: NA; CDR3aa: CASSQATYFRQFF; CDR3nt: TGTGCCAGCAGCCAAGCCACTTATTTTCGGCAGTTCTTC
j_gene: TRBJ2-3; abundance: NA; v_gene: TRBV24-1; d_gene: TRBD1; CDR3aa: CATSDRDRGRSDTQYF; CDR3nt: TGTGCCACCAGTGATCGGGACAGGGGTAGGTCAGATACGCAGTATTTT
j_gene: TRBJ2-3; abundance: NA; v_gene: TRBV3-1/TRBV3-2; d_gene: TRBD2; CDR3aa: CASSQDRGVSSTDTQYF; CDR3nt: TGTGCCAGCAGCCAAGATCGGGGGGTATCTAGCACAGATACGCAGTATTTT
j_gene: TRBJ1-5; abundance: NA; v_gene: TRBV4-3; d_gene: NA; CDR3aa: CASSREETGSRQPQHF; CDR3nt: TGCGCCAGCAGCCGAGAGGAAACAGGCTCCAGGCAGCCCCAGCATTTT
j_gene: TRBJ2-1; abundance: NA; v_gene: TRBV5-1; d_gene: TRBD2; CDR3aa: CASSSQAGGPYNEQFF; CDR3nt: TGCGCCAGCAGCTCCCAAGCGGGGGGGCCCTACAATGAGCAGTTCTTC
j_gene: TRBJ2-7; abundance: once; v_gene: TRBV19; d_gene: TRBD1; CDR3aa: CASSPPGQLSYEQYF; CDR3nt: TGTGCCAGTAGTCCACCGGGACAGCTCTCCTACGAGCAGTACTTC
j_gene: TRBJ1-4; abundance: NA; v_gene: TRBV4-1; d_gene: TRBD1; CDR3aa: CASSQDSGTGSEKLFF; CDR3nt: TGCGCCAGCAGCCAAGATTCCGGGACAGGGAGTGAAAAACTGTTTTTT
j_gene: TRBJ2-1; abundance: NA; v_gene: TRBV27; d_gene: NA; CDR3aa: CASSPRGSSYNEQFF; CDR3nt: TGTGCCAGCAGTCCCCGGGGGAGCTCCTACAATGAGCAGTTCTTC
j_gene: TRBJ2-2; abundance: NA; v_gene: TRBV6-5; d_gene: TRBD1; CDR3aa: CASSYNRGRGELFF; CDR3nt: TGTGCCAGCAGTTACAACAGGGGTCGCGGGGAGCTGTTTTTT
j_gene: TRBJ1-3; abundance: NA; v_gene: TRBV29-1; d_gene: TRBD1; CDR3aa: CSVETGENTDTIYF; CDR3nt: TGCAGCGTGGAAACAGGGGAGAATACAGACACCATATATTTT
j_gene: TRBJ1-4; abundance: NA; v_gene: TRBV13; d_gene: NA; CDR3aa: CASSLGFRGRSEKLFF; CDR3nt: TGTGCCAGCAGCTTAGGATTCCGGGGAAGGAGTGAAAAACTGTTTTTT